This T cell receptor beta chain emerged from a study of CD8+ T cells in alopecia areata. Study-level findings and limits: Possibly because of HLA-related factors, TCR sharing was less clear across patients than in mice.

Isolated RNA was reverse transcribed into cDNA used as the sequencing template. TCRdb's copy holds only in-frame clones and misses some; the assay was immunoSEQ multiplex PCR. The sample includes 150,000 to 200,000 clones, about 63% of them seen just once. About this clone: Its cognate antigen is unknown.

Germline V CDR1 and CDR2: SGDLS, YYNGEE. The CDR3 consists of 14 residues. V was trimmed by 0 bases and J by 1 base, leaving 7 bases between them. The origin of this receptor is a human donor with alopecia areata. Source: CD4+ T cells sorted from blood, taken at week 0. V gene TRBV9 combines with J gene TRBJ1-1; D is unresolved. CDR3 nucleotide sequence: TGTGCCAGCAGCGTAGATCCGAGGAACACTGAAGCTTTCTTT. This encodes CASSVDPRNTEAFF.